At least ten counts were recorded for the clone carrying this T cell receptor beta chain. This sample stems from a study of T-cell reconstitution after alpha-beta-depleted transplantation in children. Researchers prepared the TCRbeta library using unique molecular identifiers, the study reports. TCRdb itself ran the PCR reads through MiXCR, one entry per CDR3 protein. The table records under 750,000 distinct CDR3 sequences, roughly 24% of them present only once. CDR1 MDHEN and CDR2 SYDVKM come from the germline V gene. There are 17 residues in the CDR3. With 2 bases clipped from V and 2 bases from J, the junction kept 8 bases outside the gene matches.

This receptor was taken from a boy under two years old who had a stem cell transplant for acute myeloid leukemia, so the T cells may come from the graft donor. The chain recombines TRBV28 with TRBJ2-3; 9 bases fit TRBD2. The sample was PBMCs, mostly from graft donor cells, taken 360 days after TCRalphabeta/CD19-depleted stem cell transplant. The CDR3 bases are TGTGCCAGCAGTTTACCAGCGGGGGGCCTCCTCACAGATACGCAGTATTTT. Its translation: CASSLPAGGLLTDTQYF.